The 27 T cell receptor beta chains given below trace back to one sample, sequenced in a study of T cells in tumors after PD-1 blockade. Clones were read by immunoSEQ multiplex PCR, and TCRdb kept only the in-frame ones, dropping some. Of fewer than 15,000 clones listed, around 79% were seen once; the top ten hold 20% to 25%. The sequencing here drew on PBMCs, taken after anti-PD-1 treatment. All receptors come from a human donor with basal cell carcinoma.

CDR3 in amino acids: CASRPGVWNQDGYTF. In nucleotides, the CDR3 is TGTGCCAGCAGACCGGGGGTTTGGAACCAGGATGGCTACACCTTC. The chain has TRBV6-5 and TRBJ1-2; D might be TRBD1 (5 bases). The CDR3 is 15 amino acids. Between the trimmed V and J ends, which lost 6 bases and 6 bases, there was a span of 20 bases. Germline V lookup: CDR1 MNHEY, CDR2 SVGAGI.

This clone showed up just a few times. The chain combines TRBV4-1 with TRBJ2-1; 8 positions agree with TRBD2. From germline, CDR1 is MGHRA and CDR2 YSYEKL. V shed 1 base, J shed 4 bases, and the junction held 6 bases outside the gene matches. The length of the CDR3 is 16 residues. The CDR3 spells CASSQAGGRGYNEQFF. The CDR3 nucleotides are TGCGCCAGCAGCCAAGCGGGAGGGCGAGGGTACAATGAGCAGTTCTTC.

This clone was detected only a few times. The J gene is TRBJ1-2, the V gene TRBV5-6, with D possibly matching TRBD1 (6 bases). CDR3 length: 15 amino acids. V shed 2 bases and J shed 4 bases, with 15 bases lying between them. Germline CDR1 SGHDT, CDR2 YYEEEE. The CDR3: CASSLGTPKSYGYTF. CDR3 DNA sequence: TGTGCCAGCAGCTTAGGGACACCAAAAAGCTATGGCTACACCTTC. The complete variable domain, with remaining parts taken from reference TRBV5-6 and TRBJ1-2, reads DAGVTQSPTHLIKTRGQQVTLRCSPKSGHDTVSWYQQALGQGPQFIFQYYEEEERQRGNFPDRFSGHQFPNYSSELNVNALLLGDSALYLCASSLGTPKSYGYTFGSGTRLTVV.

The chain couples TRBV6-5 to TRBJ1-3; unclear D gene. This CDR3 is built from 12 residues. Per the germline V gene, CDR1 is MNHEY and CDR2 is SVGAGI. V was cut by 8 bases and J by 7 bases, with 12 bases left in between. CDR3 residues: CASAITLNTIYF. CDR3 bases: TGTGCCAGCGCGATCACACTCAACACCATATATTTT.

The V gene is TRBV7-2, the J gene TRBJ2-1; D is possibly TRBD2 (5 bases). Germline CDR1 reads SGHTA; CDR2 reads FQGNSA. CDR3 length equals 15 residues. Trimming pared 2 bases from V and 6 bases from J, leaving 14 bases between. CDR3 bases: TGTGCCAGCAGCTTAAACAGCGGACCGTTCAATGAGCAGTTCTTC. This encodes CASSLNSGPFNEQFF.

This clone was observed a handful of times. The V call is TRBV19, the J call TRBJ2-5; D is unresolved. The germline V gene encodes CDR1 LNHDA and CDR2 SQIVND (reference sequence). V was clipped by 5 bases and J by 5 bases, with 12 bases between them. CDR3 length equals 13 residues. Written as DNA, the CDR3 is TGTGCCAGTAGTGTAGGTACCCGGGAGACCCAGTACTTC. Translated: CASSVGTRETQYF.

A few counts support this clone. V and J are TRBV27 and TRBJ2-7; D is unclear. V shed 2 bases and J shed 2 bases, with 7 bases lying between them. The CDR3 has 13 residues. Germline lookup yields CDR1 MNHEY and CDR2 SMNVEV (reference sequence). CDR3 residues: CASSLAQTYEQYF. CDR3 in DNA: TGTGCCAGCAGTTTAGCACAGACCTACGAGCAGTACTTC.

The V gene is TRBV2, the J gene TRBJ2-1; possible D gene TRBD2, 7 bases. CDR3 length: 19 amino acids. Per the germline V gene, CDR1 is SNHLY and CDR2 is FYNNEI. CDR3 sequence reads: CPRFYGGAGVGSSYNEQFF. CDR3 coding DNA: TGTCCCCGCTTTTATGGGGGGGCGGGGGTGGGGAGCTCCTACAATGAGCAGTTCTTC.

V gene TRBV2 combines with J gene TRBJ1-1, with D unresolved. The germline gives CDR1 SNHLY, CDR2 FYNNEI. The V end lost 2 bases, the J end lost 7 bases, and 11 bases lay between the germline ends. The CDR3 is 13 residues long. Here the CDR3 DNA reads TGTGCCAGCAGTGAAAGGTTTGGGCGTGAAGCTTTCTTT. Its translation: CASSERFGREAFF.

The chain joins TRBV7-2 to TRBJ2-1; perhaps TRBD1 as D (5 bases). Trimming removed 7 bases at V and 6 bases at J, with 19 bases between. Per germline, CDR1 SGHTA and CDR2 FQGNSA. The CDR3 has 15 amino acids. The CDR3 reads CASTQRQGVGNEQFF. CDR3 sequence (DNA): TGTGCCAGCACCCAGAGGCAGGGTGTCGGCAATGAGCAGTTCTTC.

This chain connects TRBV2 to TRBJ2-1; D not certain. Germline V gene data show CDR1 as SNHLY and CDR2 as FYNNEI. The germline V and J ends were trimmed by 3 bases and 9 bases, with 3 bases remaining between them. CDR3 length: 10 amino acids. The CDR3 region is CASSEFEQFF. The DNA for the CDR3 is TGTGCCAGCAGTGAGTTTGAGCAGTTCTTC.

Comments on this clone: A far larger clone lies a single base away; this is likely a read error. The chain combines TRBV30 with TRBJ1-6; D unclear. CDR1 GTSNPN and CDR2 SVGIG come from the germline V gene (reference sequence). This CDR3 is built from 11 residues. CDR3 DNA sequence: TGTACCTGGTCCCCCGGGACACCCCTCCACTTT. Protein: CTWSPGTPLHF.

This clone was observed once. V gene TRBV28 combines with J gene TRBJ2-3; 9 bases fit TRBD1. The germline V gene has CDR1 MDHEN and CDR2 SYDVKM. With 8 bases clipped from V and 2 bases from J, the junction kept 8 bases outside the gene matches. CDR3 length: 15 amino acids. This chain's CDR3 is CASSTGGAATDTQYF. The CDR3 nucleotides read TGTGCCAGCTCAACAGGGGGCGCCGCCACAGATACGCAGTATTTT.

V gene TRBV28 combines with J gene TRBJ2-7; 11 bases align to TRBD2. V shed 6 bases and J 3 bases; nucleotides not matched to a gene: 4. The CDR3 is 14 residues long. Looked up from germline, CDR1 is MDHEN and CDR2 is SYDVKM. Written as DNA, the CDR3 is TGTGCCAGCAGGCCTCTAGCGGGAGGCTACGAGCAGTACTTC. Its protein is CASRPLAGGYEQYF.

This clone occurred once. This rearrangement joins TRBV2 to TRBJ2-1; TRBD2 matches at 9 bases. V was pared by 6 bases and J by 4 bases, with 7 bases of the junction left unmatched. The CDR3 runs 15 residues. In germline, CDR1 is SNHLY, CDR2 FYNNEI. In DNA form, the CDR3 reads TGTGCCAGCAGCCCTTTGACTAGCGGTTACAATGAGCAGTTCTTC. Protein product: CASSPLTSGYNEQFF.

This chain joins TRBV2 and TRBJ2-1, with D possibly being TRBD1 (6 bases). Trimming removed 11 bases at V and 0 bases at J, with 29 bases between. This CDR3 has 19 amino acids. Germline V lookup: CDR1 SNHLY, CDR2 FYNNEI. The CDR3 bases are TGTGCCCGCTGTGACGGGTGGGGGCGGGTGGGGAGCTCCTACAATGAGCAGTTCTTC. Translated, it gives CARCDGWGRVGSSYNEQFF.

The genes are TRBV27 and TRBJ2-3, with a tentative D call TRBD1 (6 bases). Germline V gene lookup returns CDR1 MNHEY and CDR2 SMNVEV (reference sequence). This CDR3 region has 14 residues. Trimming removed 4 bases from V and 6 bases from J, with 14 bases in between. The chain's CDR3 is CASSYLTGRDTQYF. The CDR3 region has the DNA TGTGCCAGCAGTTACCTGACAGGTCGCGATACGCAGTATTTT.

For this clone: The junction does not match germline at one end; this may be a read error. The chain uses TRBV2 and TRBJ2-1; TRBD2 might be the D (7 bases). This CDR3 comprises 19 residues. Germline lookup yields CDR1 SNHLY and CDR2 FYNNEI. The CDR3 loop is CPSSDGWAGAGSSYNEQFF. The CDR3 nucleotides read TGTCCCAGCAGTGACGGGTGGGCGGGGGCGGGGAGCTCCTACAATGAGCAGTTCTTC.

The rearrangement joins TRBV6-2 or TRBV6-3 to TRBJ2-3; 10 positions match TRBD2. Trimming took 6 bases from V and 2 from J; bases not matched to a gene: 5. The CDR3 is 15 amino acids. Germline assignment: CDR1 MNHEY and CDR2 SVGEGT. The CDR3 bases are TGTGCCAGCAGCTCCGGGACTAGCGACACAGATACGCAGTATTTT. Translating it yields CASSSGTSDTDTQYF.

The chain is built from TRBV9 and TRBJ2-2; D is uncertain. The germline gives CDR1 SGDLS, CDR2 YYNGEE. The CDR3 sequence is 16 residues long. The germline V and J ends were trimmed by 0 bases and 6 bases, with 15 bases remaining between them. CDR3 DNA sequence: TGTGCCAGCAGCGTAGCTACGGGTTCCCCTCCCGGGGAGCTGTTTTTT. It encodes CASSVATGSPPGELFF.

This clone is medium-sized (0.01 to 0.1%). The same CDR3 can be traced to other DNA sequences in this sample. This rearrangement joins TRBV9 to TRBJ2-1; 8 nucleotides agree with TRBD1. The CDR3 is 14 amino acids. V dropped 3 bases and J dropped 4; count of bases not matched to a gene: 3. In germline, CDR1 is SGDLS, CDR2 YYNGEE. The CDR3 spells CASSAGTGYNEQFF. CDR3 bases: TGTGCCAGCAGCGCCGGGACAGGTTACAATGAGCAGTTCTTC.

V is TRBV6-5 and J is TRBJ2-3; possibly TRBD1 or TRBD2 for D (6 bases each). From germline, CDR1 is MNHEY and CDR2 SVGAGI. The V end lost 7 bases, the J end lost 0 bases, and 11 bases lay between the germline ends. The CDR3 length is 14 residues. CDR3 sequence: CASTRGPSTDTQYF. CDR3 coding DNA: TGTGCCAGCACTCGGGGGCCAAGCACAGATACGCAGTATTTT.

In this sample, this clone turned up a few times. The chain links TRBV7-9 to TRBJ1-2; possible D gene TRBD1, 5 bases. The germline CDR1 and CDR2 sequences are SEHNR and FQNEAQ (reference sequence). The CDR3 spans 11 residues. V was shortened by 4 bases and J by 14 bases, with 14 bases between the two germline ends. The CDR3 loop is CASSSLTEGTF. The CDR3 DNA reads TGTGCCAGCAGCTCCCTGACAGAGGGTACCTTC. Full variable domain (remainder filled in from reference TRBV7-9 and TRBJ1-2): DTGVSQNPRHKITKRGQNVTFRCDPISEHNRLYWYRQTLGQGPEFLTYFQNEAQLEKSRLLSDRFSAERPKGSFSTLEIQRTEQGDSAMYLCASSSLTEGTFGSGTRLTVV.

This clone showed up just a few times. The V and J genes are TRBV10-1 and TRBJ1-4; the D gene is possibly TRBD1 (5 bases). The V end was cut by 3 bases, the J end by 8 bases, with 10 bases between. This CDR3 has 13 amino acids. Germline CDR1 is WNHNN and CDR2 is SYGVQD (reference sequence). DNA of the CDR3: TGCGCCAGCAGTGACAGGTGGGGGGAAAAACTGTTTTTT. The encoded protein is CASSDRWGEKLFF.

The chain uses TRBV3-1 (or the pseudogene TRBV3-2) and TRBJ2-3; D gene ambiguous. V gave up 1 base and J gave up 2 bases, with 4 bases separating them. The CDR3 totals 13 residues. Germline V gene sequence: CDR1 LGHDT, CDR2 YNNKEL (reference sequence). CDR3 coding DNA: TGTGCCAGCAGCCAAGCTACCACAGATACGCAGTATTTT. Protein sequence: CASSQATTDTQYF.

The V call is TRBV6-4, the J call TRBJ2-2, with D possibly matching TRBD1 (5 bases). The CDR3 is 14 residues long. Germline V CDR1 and CDR2: MRHNA, SNTAGT. Between the trimmed V and J ends, which lost 4 bases and 4 bases, there was a span of 10 bases. CDR3 in amino acids: CASSGQFATGELFF. The DNA of the CDR3 is TGTGCCAGCAGTGGACAGTTTGCCACCGGGGAGCTGTTTTTT.

This chain uses TRBV6-2 or TRBV6-3 with TRBJ1-2; maybe TRBD1 (6 bases). Germline lookup yields CDR1 MNHEY and CDR2 SVGEGT. The V end was cut by 5 bases, the J end by 2 bases, with 9 bases between. This CDR3 has 13 residues. This CDR3 is CASSPGQNYGYTF. The CDR3 DNA reads TGTGCCAGCAGTCCCGGACAGAACTATGGCTACACCTTC.